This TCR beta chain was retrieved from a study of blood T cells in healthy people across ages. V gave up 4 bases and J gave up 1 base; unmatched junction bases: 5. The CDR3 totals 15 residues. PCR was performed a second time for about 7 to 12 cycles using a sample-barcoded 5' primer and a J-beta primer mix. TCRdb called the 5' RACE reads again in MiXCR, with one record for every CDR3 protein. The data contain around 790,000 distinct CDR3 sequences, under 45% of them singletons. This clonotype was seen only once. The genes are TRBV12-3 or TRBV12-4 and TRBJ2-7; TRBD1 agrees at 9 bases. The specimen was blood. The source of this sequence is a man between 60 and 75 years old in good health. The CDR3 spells CASSSFGTGSYEQYF. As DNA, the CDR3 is TGTGCCAGCAGTTCCTTCGGGACAGGGTCCTACGAGCAGTACTTC.